This TCR beta chain emerged from a study of OX40 agonist ivuxolimab in advanced cancers. Study-wide results and limits: There were also nonresponders showing low normalized T-cell clonal expansion.

Germline V CDR1 and CDR2: MNHNY, SVGAGI (reference sequence). V gave up 6 bases and J gave up 2 bases; unmatched junction bases: 4. This CDR3 spans 14 amino acids. Produced via immunoSEQ multiplex PCR; TCRdb's table is partial and in-frame only. Among 100,000 to 120,000 clones, roughly nine tenths were seen once, and the ten largest hold around 0.26%. On this clone itself: Its specificity is unknown.

Material: CD4+ or CD8+ T cells sorted from blood, obtained in a trial of the OX40 agonist ivuxolimab. The chain couples TRBV6-6 to TRBJ1-2; TRBD1 aligns across 9 bases. This receptor was obtained from an adult with an advanced solid tumor such as melanoma, head and neck, liver or kidney cancer. The CDR3 here is CASRDRGLNYGYTF. The CDR3, as DNA: TGTGCCAGCAGGGACAGGGGACTAAACTATGGCTACACCTTC.